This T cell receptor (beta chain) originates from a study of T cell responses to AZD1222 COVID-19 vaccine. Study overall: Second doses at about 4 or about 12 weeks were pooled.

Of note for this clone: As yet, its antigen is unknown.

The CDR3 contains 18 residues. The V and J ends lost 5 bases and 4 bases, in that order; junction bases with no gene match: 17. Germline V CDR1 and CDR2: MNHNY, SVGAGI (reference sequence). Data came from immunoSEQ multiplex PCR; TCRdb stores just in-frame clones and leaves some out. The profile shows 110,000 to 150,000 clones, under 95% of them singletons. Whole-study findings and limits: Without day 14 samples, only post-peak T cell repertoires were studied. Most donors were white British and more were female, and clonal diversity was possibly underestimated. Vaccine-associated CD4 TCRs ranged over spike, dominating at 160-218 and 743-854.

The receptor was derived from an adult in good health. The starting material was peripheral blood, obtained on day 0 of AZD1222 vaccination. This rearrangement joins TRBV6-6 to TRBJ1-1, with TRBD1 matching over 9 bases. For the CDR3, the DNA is TGTGCCAGCAGTCGAAGAATAAATTCTCGGACAGGGGCCACTGAAGCTTTCTTT. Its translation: CASSRRINSRTGATEAFF.